Detailed here is one T cell receptor (beta chain). There is no known antigen for this receptor. Qualities for individual bases were not recorded, and no much larger clone is one base off. The sample is drawn from a study of long-term antiretroviral therapy in people with HIV (dated by TCRdb to 2022 to 2024). For context, the study as a whole: The earliest samples were collected about a decade before the 2015 WHO recommendation for immediate ART, when ART was typically delayed until CD4 counts fell. This retrospective serial study examined whether starting ART and sustained HIV suppression were associated with changes in the composition and diversity of the TRB repertoire in peripheral blood. A total of roughly 200 cryopreserved PBMC samples came from a few dozen adults with confirmed HIV infection and were collected serially over a mean of approximately six years (range 1-12). Among the roughly 30 participants with HIV, eleven to twelve were female. No cross-contamination during QIAcube processing was seen in test extractions of a monoclonal T-cell line run alongside 30 to 35 polyclonal samples.

The immunoSEQ hsTCRB v3.0 assay was used at survey level resolution to sequence the TRB variable region. The targeted TRB sequencing depth was 40,000-50,000 T-cell genomes per sample. TRB libraries were pooled and sequenced on an Illumina MiSeq using a v3 150-cycle kit. The authors' pipeline ran thus. Repertoire analysis ran in R within a reproducible Nextflow workflow covering QC, data transformation and analysis. LymphoSeq2, an R package for exploring AIRR-Seq data, was used to implement custom analyses. A few samples that produced fewer than 5000 total TRB sequences were removed, so some 180 HIV repertoires were analyzed. Among the 180 to 200 retained HIV repertoires, 55 to 60 were collected before ART initiation and roughly 130 after ART initiation. Each repertoire was downsampled to 5000 TRB nucleotide sequences, and summary statistics were averaged across 100 downsampling iterations. The analysis kept only TRB sequences whose CDR3 regions were at least seven amino acids long. Diversity was assessed using a clonality score derived from Shannon entropy and using the Gini coefficient. In repertoire networks, the top 5000 CDR3 amino acid sequences were linked whenever an edit distance of one separated two sequences. For TRB CDR3 amino acid sequences, antigen specificity groups and MHC restriction were predicted with GLIPH2. CDR3 amino acid sequences were matched against VDJdb and McPAS-TCR to flag known CMV, EBV, HIV or tissue antigen associations. Pre-ART, post-ART and control groups were compared with Wilcoxon signed-rank tests and Holm-Bonferroni correction. The table was pulled from immuneACCESS by TCRdb, which kept in-frame rearrangements only. Such tables lose some clones; where checked, under half of the loss comes from unresolved V genes, and the rest has no known cause. The V and J calls and clone size come from that table; D and trimming were worked out from the DNA. Across this sample there are about 5,600 clones, with about three quarters seen only once. The top ten constitute roughly 10% of the sample.

The germline V gene provides CDR1 SGHRS and CDR2 YFSETQ. Compared with germline, V lacks 4 bases and J lacks 2 bases; bases without a gene match: 8. The CDR3 starts with the cysteine, ends with the phenylalanine, and has 17 residues. Of the read, only the CDR3 DNA is kept; its 51 bases are in frame from base 1. The paper as a whole reports these results and caveats: Expanded TRB clones identified before ART initiation dominated the repertoire at all time points, although this dominance fluctuated and declined in many PLHIV after ART. The samples span the years 2004 to 2017, and the ART regimens used may be less effective than current regimens. No data were available on ART adherence, viral resistance or therapy changes, limiting inferences about post-ART repertoire changes. Unsorted PBMC were profiled instead of sorted CD4+ and CD8+ T cells because pre-ART samples had limited cell numbers. Since PBMC availability was limited, sequencing covered only the TCR beta chain, with no alpha chain pairing. Narrower CDR3 length ranges were observed in HIV repertoires than in controls, and an antigen-experienced repertoire with only a slight naive shift after ART was suggested by the network structure. ART initiation was associated with a significant increase in TRB diversity, but diversity stayed significantly below transplant donor controls even after long-term ART.

Participants were included only if at least one PBMC sample before ART initiation and at least two post-ART samples were available. Every participant with HIV received treatment in the United States of America. Before DNA extraction, cryopreserved samples containing roughly 0.85-11 million PBMC were thawed and washed. At the time of the earliest PBMC sample for each participant with HIV, ages ranged from 23 to 54 years. Per participant, PBMC samples came from 1-4 timepoints prior to ART initiation and 2-8 timepoints following ART initiation, for a median of 7 samples. Serial HIV viral load, CD4+ T-cell count, ART history and demographic data were obtained for every participant. Using a Qiagen kit on a QIAcube, genomic DNA was extracted from unsorted PBMC, with samples processed in batches of 12.

The rearranged chain carries TRBV5-1 and TRBJ2-6; 8 central nucleotides agree with TRBD1. The sequence derives from a man in his forties with HIV. The material sequenced was unsorted PBMCs, taken 1.8 years before starting antiretroviral therapy. Here is the DNA: TGCGCCAGCAGCCCAGGACAGGGAAATGCTGGGGCCAACGTCCTGACTTTC. Translated, it gives CASSPGQGNAGANVLTF. Reference TRBV5-1 and TRBJ2-6 genes cover what lies past the CDR3, so the full variable domain is KAGVTQTPRYLIKTRGQQVTLSCSPISGHRSVSWYQQTPGQGLQFLFEYFSETQRNKGNFPGRFSGRQFSNSRSEMNVSTLELGDSALYLCASSPGQGNAGANVLTFGAGSRLTVL.